The next 10 T cell receptor beta chains were all read from a single sample in a study of OX40 agonist ivuxolimab in advanced cancers. Clones were read by immunoSEQ multiplex PCR, and TCRdb kept only the in-frame ones, dropping some. The table records 53,000 or so clones, 84% of them present only once. The material was CD4+ or CD8+ T cells sorted from blood, obtained in a trial of the OX40 agonist ivuxolimab. These receptors were collected from an adult with an advanced solid tumor such as melanoma, head and neck, liver or kidney cancer.

This chain uses TRBV19 with TRBJ2-3, with 9 bases identical to TRBD1. The CDR3 sequence is 15 residues long. Germline V lookup: CDR1 LNHDA, CDR2 SQIVND (reference sequence). V shed 7 bases, J shed 3 bases, and the junction held 8 bases outside the gene matches. The CDR3, as DNA: TGTGCCAGTACCGACTCGGGACAGGGAACAGATACGCAGTATTTT. It translates to CASTDSGQGTDTQYF.

This clone was counted once. V gene TRBV7-2 combines with J gene TRBJ1-1; 8 bases align to TRBD1. The CDR3 totals 14 residues. Germline values: CDR1 SGHTA, CDR2 FQGNSA. The V segment lost 2 bases and the J segment 5 bases; nucleotides outside the gene matches: 4. The CDR3 is CASSLSQGATEAFF. The CDR3 DNA reads TGTGCCAGCAGCTTAAGTCAGGGGGCAACTGAAGCTTTCTTT. Full variable domain (remainder filled in from reference TRBV7-2 and TRBJ1-1): GAGVSQSPSNKVTEKGKDVELRCDPISGHTALYWYRQSLGQGLEFLIYFQGNSAPDKSGLPSDRFSAERTGGSVSTLTIQRTQQEDSAVYLCASSLSQGATEAFFGQGTRLTVV.

The chain couples TRBV11-2 to TRBJ1-2; no firm D call. CDR3 length equals 13 residues. Germline values: CDR1 SGHAT, CDR2 FQNNGV. V was pared by 0 bases and J by 5 bases, with 7 bases between. The CDR3 region has the DNA TGTGCCAGCAGCTTAGAAACGGGGTATGGCTACACCTTC. Residues: CASSLETGYGYTF.

This clone is a singleton in its sample. The V gene is TRBV29-1, the J gene TRBJ2-1; D not resolved. Germline values: CDR1 SQVTM, CDR2 ANQGSEA. CDR3 length: 10 residues. V was pared by 4 bases and J by 9 bases, with 7 bases between. CDR3 amino acids: CSVAVSEQFF. Here the CDR3 DNA reads TGCAGCGTTGCAGTCAGTGAGCAGTTCTTC.

The chain carries TRBV9 and TRBJ1-6; maybe TRBD1 (5 bases). CDR1 is SGDLS and CDR2 is YYNGEE in the germline V gene. V lost 2 bases and J lost 10, with 22 bases in between. The CDR3 length is 17 residues. In nucleotides, the CDR3 is TGTGCCAGCAGCGTCCTCGACAGTACCCGAGGTAGATCACCCCTCCACTTT. Translation: CASSVLDSTRGRSPLHF.

Regarding this clone: The identical CDR3 is also encoded by other nucleotide sequences in the sample. The J gene is TRBJ1-2, the V gene TRBV5-1, with a tentative D call TRBD1 (6 bases). The V gene lost 3 bases and the J gene lost 5 bases, with 11 bases spanning the gap. Germline V CDR1 and CDR2: SGHRS, YFSETQ. The CDR3 is 13 residues long. The CDR3 region has the DNA TGCGCCAGCAGCTCGGACAGTACTTATGGCTACACCTTC. Translation: CASSSDSTYGYTF.

The rearrangement joins TRBV29-1 to TRBJ1-4; weak D call: TRBD1 (5 bases). Germline V gene lookup returns CDR1 SQVTM and CDR2 ANQGSEA. V gave up 4 bases and J gave up 6 bases, with 12 bases separating them. CDR3 size: 13 residues. The DNA for the CDR3 is TGCAGCGTTGTAGGTGGGGCGGATGAAAAACTGTTTTTT. Translating it yields CSVVGGADEKLFF.

The genes are TRBV13 and TRBJ1-1; TRBD1 matches 9 bases. V was pared by 5 bases and J by 1 base, with 11 bases of the junction left unmatched. This CDR3 is 17 amino acids long. The germline V gene encodes CDR1 PRHDT and CDR2 FYEKMQ (reference sequence). DNA for the CDR3: TGTGCCAGCAGCGCCGGACAGGGGCCGAGAACGAACACTGAAGCTTTCTTT. Its protein product is CASSAGQGPRTNTEAFF.

The J gene is TRBJ2-1, the V gene TRBV9, with a weak D call TRBD2 (6 bases). The germline V gene encodes CDR1 SGDLS and CDR2 YYNGEE. CDR3 length equals 15 residues. V was shortened by 4 bases and J by 3 bases, with 14 bases between the two germline ends. The CDR3 sequence is CASSPAGRGYNEQFF. The CDR3 region has the DNA TGTGCCAGCAGCCCCGCTGGGCGGGGCTACAATGAGCAGTTCTTC. Full variable domain (missing parts from reference TRBV9 and TRBJ2-1): DSGVTQTPKHLITATGQRVTLRCSPRSGDLSVYWYQQSLDQGLQFLIQYYNGEERAKGNILERFSAQQFPDLHSELNLSSLELGDSALYFCASSPAGRGYNEQFFGPGTRLTVL.

This chain connects TRBV5-4 to TRBJ2-3, with TRBD2 matching 7 bases. The germline gives CDR1 SGHNT, CDR2 YYREEE (reference sequence). The CDR3 spans 16 residues. V was clipped by 3 bases and J by 3 bases; unmatched bases: 10. The CDR3 DNA is TGTGCCAGCAGCTCCCTCGCGGGAGCTGGGACAGATACGCAGTATTTT. This sequence encodes CASSSLAGAGTDTQYF.